The sequence of this T cell receptor (beta chain) was determined in a study of blood T cells in healthy people across ages. This clonotype appeared a few times. A second roughly 6 to 11 cycle PCR used barcoded and J-beta primers. A single record per CDR3 protein comes from TCRdb applying MiXCR to the 5' RACE reads. The sample consists of about 1.5 million distinct CDR3 sequences, 40% to 45% of them appearing once. V lost 5 bases to trimming and J lost 0 bases; unmatched junction nucleotides: 9. Germline V lookup: CDR1 PRHDT, CDR2 FYEKMQ (reference sequence). The CDR3 loop spans 19 amino acids. This TCR derives from a woman under 30 in good health. The sequenced material came from blood. The chain has TRBV13 and TRBJ2-4; 14 nucleotides agree with TRBD2. CDR3 DNA: TGTGCCAGCAGCAACCGGACTAGCGGGAGGCCACTAGCCAAAAACATTCAGTACTTC. This encodes CASSNRTSGRPLAKNIQYF.